This is a list of T cell receptor beta chains from one sample in a study of blood T cell repertoires in COVID-19. TCRdb's copy holds only in-frame clones and misses some; the assay was immunoSEQ multiplex PCR. The data hold under 300,000 clones, with 88% observed a single time. The sample comprised peripheral blood. The receptor set was obtained from a woman in her thirties with acute or convalescent COVID-19. Each CDR3 is given with its conserved first and last residue. The D gene is left open where the match is weak. Clone size is shown for a subset of rows, as once, few, many or a class of expanded clone.

D gene	V gene	J gene	clone size	CDR3 DNA	CDR3 protein
.	TRBV27	TRBJ2-2	.	TGTGCCAGCCCTAGGGGTCTTAACACCGGGGAGCTGTTTTTT	CASPRGLNTGELFF
.	TRBV7-9	TRBJ2-3	.	TGTGCCAGCAGCTCGACTGCAGATACGCAGTATTTT	CASSSTADTQYF
.	TRBV19	TRBJ1-2	.	TGTGCCAGTAGTATGGGAGCGGGGGGCTACACCTTC	CASSMGAGGYTF
.	TRBV6-4	TRBJ2-1	.	TGTGCCAGCAGTGATTGGGCGGGGCCCTCTGATGAGCAGTTCTTC	CASSDWAGPSDEQFF
TRBD1	TRBV12-3/TRBV12-4	TRBJ1-2	.	TGTGCCAGCAGTTTAGGCAGGGGGTATGGCTACACCTTC	CASSLGRGYGYTF
.	TRBV24-1	TRBJ2-2	once	TGTGCCACCACGGGGGACAGCTACACCGGGGAGCTGTTTTTT	CATTGDSYTGELFF
TRBD2	TRBV7-9	TRBJ2-3	.	TGTGCCAGCAGCTTATTAGCGGGGCTTAGCACAGATACGCAGTATTTT	CASSLLAGLSTDTQYF
TRBD1	TRBV30	TRBJ1-5	.	TGTGCCTGGAGTACGGGACAGCGGAGTCAGCCCCAGCATTTT	CAWSTGQRSQPQHF
TRBD1	TRBV7-2	TRBJ1-2	.	TGTGCCAGCAGCATCACCGGGACAGGGCGCCACTATGGCTACACCTTC	CASSITGTGRHYGYTF
.	TRBV9	TRBJ2-1	.	TGTGCCAGCAGCCCCCTACGTACCGACTACCCGGGCCGATACGGGCAGCAGTTCTTC	CASSPLRTDYPGRYGQQFF
TRBD1	TRBV25-1	TRBJ1-3	.	TGTGCCAGCAGTTCCCCGGGGACAGGGAGTGGAAACACCATATATTTT	CASSSPGTGSGNTIYF
TRBD1	TRBV12-3/TRBV12-4	TRBJ2-1	.	TGTGCCAGCGGGACAGTTCCCTACAATGAGCAGTTCTTC	CASGTVPYNEQFF
TRBD2	TRBV7-9	TRBJ2-5	.	TGTGCCAGCAGCTTATATTGGGCTAGCGGGGAACAAGAGACCCAGTACTTC	CASSLYWASGEQETQYF
.	TRBV27	TRBJ2-3	.	TGTGCCAGCAGCCACTCTCAACTACTCTTCGGCACAGATACGCAGTATTTT	CASSHSQLLFGTDTQYF
.	TRBV6-5	TRBJ2-1	.	TGTGCCAGCAGTTACCTCGGGGGTGAGCAGTTCTTC	CASSYLGGEQFF
.	TRBV30	TRBJ1-6	.	TGTGCCTGGAGTGGAGGTGGGTTCTATAATTCACCCCTCCACTTT	CAWSGGGFYNSPLHF
.	TRBV30	TRBJ1-3	.	TGTGCCTGCTCGGCGGGGTACGGAAACACCATATATTTT	CACSAGYGNTIYF
TRBD1	TRBV6-5	TRBJ2-1	once	TGTGCCAGCAGATACAGGGGGACCGACAATGAGCAGTTCTTC	CASRYRGTDNEQFF
.	TRBV11-3	TRBJ1-1	.	TGTGCCAGCAGCTTTTCAAGGGGAGGAACTGAAGCTTTCTTT	CASSFSRGGTEAFF
TRBD2	TRBV4-3	TRBJ2-1	.	TGCGCCAGCAGCCCGCGCACGACTAGCGAGCAGTTCTTC	CASSPRTTSEQFF
.	TRBV5-1	TRBJ2-3	.	TGCGCCAGCAGCTTATCAGGGAACCCAGATACGCAGTATTTT	CASSLSGNPDTQYF
.	TRBV7-8	TRBJ2-7	.	TGTGCCAGCAGCACAAACCAAGAGCAGTACTTC	CASSTNQEQYF
TRBD1	TRBV20-1	TRBJ2-7	.	TGCAGTGCTAGTGGGGACAGGGCCTACGAGCAGTACTTC	CSASGDRAYEQYF
.	TRBV11-2	TRBJ2-5	.	TGTGCCAGCAGCTTAGCGGAGACCCAGTACTTC	CASSLAETQYF
.	TRBV9	TRBJ1-4	.	TGTGCCAGCAGCATTGGACAGCTCAATGAAAAACTGTTTTTT	CASSIGQLNEKLFF
.	TRBV30	TRBJ2-2	.	TGTGCCTGGAGTGGCCACAGGGCCGGGGAGCTGTTTTTT	CAWSGHRAGELFF
TRBD2	TRBV7-9	TRBJ2-5	.	TGTGCCAGCAGCTTAGGGGCGGGAGTGGAGACCCAGTACTTC	CASSLGAGVETQYF
.	TRBV30	TRBJ1-1	.	TGTGCCTGGAGTGTACAAGGGGTCACTGAAGCTTTCTTT	CAWSVQGVTEAFF
.	TRBV7-9	TRBJ2-7	.	TGTGCCAGCAGCCCCCCCGGCGAAGGACTGGGATCCTACGAGCAGTACTTC	CASSPPGEGLGSYEQYF
.	TRBV27	TRBJ2-7	.	TGTGCCAGCAGTTTAGTGGGGAGCTACGAGCAGTACTTC	CASSLVGSYEQYF
TRBD1	TRBV4-1	TRBJ1-1	.	TGCGCCAGCAGCCAAGCTTCACGAAACAGGGGGCCGAACACTGAAGCTTTCTTT	CASSQASRNRGPNTEAFF
.	TRBV4-3	TRBJ2-6	.	TGCGCCAGCAGCCAAGAATCACTCTACTCTGGGGCCAACGTCCTGACTTTC	CASSQESLYSGANVLTF